A single sample is the source of the 16 T cell receptor beta chains below, sequenced in a study of T cells in Graves' hyperthyroidism and ophthalmopathy. It was RNA transcripts that yielded the amplified TCR beta CDR3 regions. The primer set for the first-round RT-PCR of the TCR CDR3 was HTBI. TCRdb called the multiplex PCR reads again in MiXCR, with one record for every CDR3 protein. Found here are about 500,000 distinct CDR3 sequences, about 16% of them singletons; the top ten hold about 29%. Material for sequencing was blood. These TCRs come from a woman in her twenties or thirties with Graves' ophthalmopathy.

Many counts were recorded for this clonotype. For the CDR3, the DNA is TGTGCCAGCTCACCACTCGGAGGAGGTAACACAGATACGCAGTATTTT. It codes for CASSPLGGGNTDTQYF. V is TRBV18 and J is TRBJ2-3, with D perhaps TRBD2 (5 bases). CDR3 size: 16 residues. The V end lost 1 base, the J end lost 2 bases, and 13 bases lay between the germline ends. CDR1 is KGHSH, CDR2 LQKENI, per germline.

This chain connects TRBV10-3 to TRBJ2-7; 7 bases match TRBD1. The CDR3 totals 15 residues. V shed 0 bases, J shed 3 bases, and the junction held 5 bases outside the gene matches. Germline CDR1 and CDR2: ENHRY and SYGVKD. The CDR3 reads CAISESGTVNYEQYF. The CDR3 bases are TGTGCCATCAGTGAGTCAGGGACAGTGAACTACGAGCAGTACTTC.

The gene calls are TRBV29-1 and TRBJ2-7; 8 nucleotides line up with TRBD2. Trimming cost V 7 bases and J 4 bases; bases outside gene matches: 12. This CDR3 spans 14 amino acids. Germline V gene data show CDR1 as SQVTM and CDR2 as ANQGSEA. The CDR3 coding sequence is TGCAGCGCCGGGGGGGACGGGCTTATGTACGAGCAGTACTTC. This sequence encodes CSAGGDGLMYEQYF.

The V gene is TRBV10-3, the J gene TRBJ2-5; the D is unclear. Trimming pared 3 bases from V and 0 bases from J, leaving 8 bases between. The CDR3 sequence is 14 residues long. Germline V gene sequence: CDR1 ENHRY, CDR2 SYGVKD. CDR3 residues: CAISDLGHQETQYF. CDR3 in DNA: TGTGCCATCAGTGATTTAGGACACCAAGAGACCCAGTACTTC.

Comment on this clonotype: A much bigger clone sits one base away, suggesting this may be a read error. The rearrangement joins TRBV2 to TRBJ1-2; perhaps TRBD1 as D (6 bases). Germline V CDR1 and CDR2: SNHLY, FYNNEI. The CDR3 has 12 amino acids. The CDR3 sequence is CACRGREDGYTF. Here the CDR3 DNA reads TGTGCCTGCAGGGGTAGGGAGGATGGCTACACCTTC.

This rearrangement joins TRBV3-1 to TRBJ1-2, with 7 bases aligning to TRBD1. V trimming: 4 bases; J trimming: 8 bases; junction bases outside the gene matches: 16. CDR3 length equals 16 residues. CDR1 and CDR2 from the germline V gene are LGHDT and YNNKEL (reference sequence). CDR3 DNA sequence: TGTGCCAGCAGCCCAACAAGGACAGGTTGGATTAAGGGCTACACCTTC. Its translation is CASSPTRTGWIKGYTF.

V is TRBV7-2 and J is TRBJ2-5; D gene ambiguous. The germline gives CDR1 SGHTA, CDR2 FQGNSA. The length of the CDR3 is 15 residues. V lost 1 base and J lost 1, with 10 bases in between. The CDR3: CASSLVAGIQETQYF. In nucleotides, the CDR3 is TGTGCCAGCAGCTTAGTAGCTGGAATCCAAGAGACCCAGTACTTC.

V is TRBV5-1 and J is TRBJ2-1; tentative D call: TRBD2 (7 bases). V was cut by 0 bases and J by 0 bases, with 10 bases left in between. The germline V gene encodes CDR1 SGHRS and CDR2 YFSETQ. This CDR3 is 16 amino acids long. CDR3 DNA: TGCGCCAGCAGCTTGGCCCGGGGGGCCTCCTACAATGAGCAGTTCTTC. Translating gives CASSLARGASYNEQFF.

This clonotype was recorded at least ten times. The V and J genes are TRBV5-1 and TRBJ1-2, with 7 bases matching TRBD1. The germline CDR1 and CDR2 sequences are SGHRS and YFSETQ. The CDR3 consists of 15 residues. Unmatched junction bases numbered 14, after V lost 4 bases and J lost 8 bases. CDR3 loop: CASSPSRSGGEGYTF. As DNA, the CDR3 is TGCGCCAGCAGCCCGAGCCGCTCAGGGGGTGAAGGCTACACCTTC.

Many counts were recorded for this clonotype. The chain employs TRBV27 and TRBJ2-7; D tentatively fits TRBD1 or TRBD2 (6 bases each). Trimming left V 3 bases short and J 3 bases short, with 18 bases between. The CDR3 has 16 amino acids. Germline-derived CDR1 and CDR2 are MNHEY and SMNVEV (reference sequence). CDR3 in amino acids: CASSFGLRDTFYEQYF. In DNA, the CDR3 is TGTGCCAGCAGTTTTGGACTACGGGACACCTTCTACGAGCAGTACTTC.

A few counts support this clonotype. The chain carries TRBV30 and TRBJ2-1, with 14 bases that match TRBD2. This CDR3 is built from 18 residues. The germline CDR1 and CDR2 sequences are GTSNPN and SVGIG (reference sequence). V trimming: 0 bases; J trimming: 7 bases; junction bases outside the gene matches: 11. The CDR3 here is CAWSVLLPGTSGRNEQFF. CDR3 DNA: TGTGCCTGGAGTGTACTCCTCCCCGGGACTAGCGGGAGAAATGAGCAGTTCTTC. Full variable domain (remainder filled in from reference TRBV30 and TRBJ2-1): SQTIHQWPATLVQPVGSPLSLECTVEGTSNPNLYWYRQAAGRGLQLLFYSVGIGQISSEVPQNLSASRPQDRQFILSSKKLLLSDSGFYLCAWSVLLPGTSGRNEQFFGPGTRLTVL.

This clonotype showed up many times. V is TRBV12-3 or TRBV12-4 and J is TRBJ2-7; 7 nucleotides line up with TRBD1. The CDR3 runs 13 residues. The V gene end was trimmed by 6 bases and the J gene end by 4 bases; junction bases not matched to a gene: 6. The CDR3 loop reads CASRRTGVYEQYF. Written as DNA, the CDR3 is TGTGCCAGCAGGAGGACAGGCGTATACGAGCAGTACTTC.

The chain links TRBV6-5 to TRBJ2-3, with TRBD1 as a possible D gene (6 bases). With 1 base removed from V and 4 bases from J, the gap between germline ends came to 9 bases. The CDR3 totals 14 residues. Looked up from germline, CDR1 is MNHEY and CDR2 is SVGAGI. Here the CDR3 reads CASSYYGGADTQYF. Here the CDR3 DNA reads TGTGCCAGCAGTTACTATGGGGGCGCAGATACGCAGTATTTT.

At least ten counts were recorded for this clonotype. CDR3 loop: CASRSPKATRAGGVYYEQYF. CDR3 nucleotide sequence: TGTGCCAGCAGATCCCCAAAGGCGACCAGAGCGGGAGGAGTGTACTACGAGCAGTACTTC. This rearrangement joins TRBV7-9 to TRBJ2-7; TRBD2 matches at 9 bases. This CDR3 has 20 residues. J was trimmed by 3 bases and V by 6 bases; bases with no gene match: 24. Germline CDR1 reads SEHNR; CDR2 reads FQNEAQ (reference sequence).

The chain couples TRBV6-2 or TRBV6-3 to TRBJ1-5; D might be TRBD1 (5 bases). The germline V and J ends were trimmed by 6 bases and 3 bases, with 15 bases remaining between them. CDR3 size: 15 residues. From germline, CDR1 is MNHEY and CDR2 SVGEGT. The CDR3 nucleotides read TGTGCCAGCAGGGGCTACGGGGCCAACAATCAGCCCCAGCATTTT. Its protein product is CASRGYGANNQPQHF.

Only a few counts were recorded for this clonotype. The CDR3 loop is CASSHSSGSQYEQYF. The CDR3 nucleotides read TGTGCCAGCAGCCATTCTAGCGGGAGTCAATACGAGCAGTACTTC. This chain links TRBV12-3 or TRBV12-4 with TRBJ2-7, with 10 bases identical to TRBD2. V shed 6 bases and J 4 bases; nucleotides not matched to a gene: 9. This CDR3 has 15 residues.